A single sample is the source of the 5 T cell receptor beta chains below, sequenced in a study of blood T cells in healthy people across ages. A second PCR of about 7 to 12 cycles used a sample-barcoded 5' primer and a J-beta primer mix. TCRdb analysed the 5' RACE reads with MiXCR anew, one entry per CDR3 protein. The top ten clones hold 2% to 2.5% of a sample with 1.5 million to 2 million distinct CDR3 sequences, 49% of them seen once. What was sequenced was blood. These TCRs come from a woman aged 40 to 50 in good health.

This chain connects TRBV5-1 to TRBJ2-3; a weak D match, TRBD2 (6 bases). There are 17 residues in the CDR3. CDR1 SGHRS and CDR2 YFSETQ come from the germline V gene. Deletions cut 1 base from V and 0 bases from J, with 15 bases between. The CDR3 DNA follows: TGCGCCAGCAGCTTGACCGGGACTGGAACTAGCACAGATACGCAGTATTTT. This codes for CASSLTGTGTSTDTQYF.

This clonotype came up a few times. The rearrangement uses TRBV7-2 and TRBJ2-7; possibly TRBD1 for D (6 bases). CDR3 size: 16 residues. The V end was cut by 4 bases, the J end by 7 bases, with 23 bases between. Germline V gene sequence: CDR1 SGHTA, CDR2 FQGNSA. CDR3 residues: CASSWADSTPLWEQYF. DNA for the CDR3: TGTGCCAGCAGCTGGGCGGACAGTACACCTCTGTGGGAGCAGTACTTC.

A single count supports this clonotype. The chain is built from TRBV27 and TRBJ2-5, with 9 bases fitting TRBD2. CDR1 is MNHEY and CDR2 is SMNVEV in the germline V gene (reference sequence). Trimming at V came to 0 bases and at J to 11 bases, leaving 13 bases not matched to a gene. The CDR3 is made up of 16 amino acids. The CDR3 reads CASSLSIIAGANEQYF. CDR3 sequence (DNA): TGTGCCAGCAGTTTATCGATAATAGCGGGGGCCAATGAGCAGTACTTC.

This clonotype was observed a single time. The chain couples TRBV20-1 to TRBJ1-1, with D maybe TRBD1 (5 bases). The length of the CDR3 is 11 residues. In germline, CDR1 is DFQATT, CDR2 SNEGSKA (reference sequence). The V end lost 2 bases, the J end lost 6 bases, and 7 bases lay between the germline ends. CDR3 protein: CSARQGAEAFF. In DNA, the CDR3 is TGCAGTGCTAGACAGGGAGCTGAAGCTTTCTTT.

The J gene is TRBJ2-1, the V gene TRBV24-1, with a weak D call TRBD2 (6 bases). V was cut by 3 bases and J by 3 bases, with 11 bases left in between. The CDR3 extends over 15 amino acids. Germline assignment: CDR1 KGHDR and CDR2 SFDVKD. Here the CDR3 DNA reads TGTGCCACCAGTGATCAACGGGGGATCTACAATGAGCAGTTCTTC. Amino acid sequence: CATSDQRGIYNEQFF.